The subject of this entry is one TCR beta chain. Its matching antigen is unknown. These data originate in a study of T-cell memory formation after mild COVID-19. A single record per CDR3 protein comes from TCRdb applying MiXCR to the 5' RACE reads. The table lists tens of thousands of distinct CDR3 sequences, roughly an eighth of them singletons. Study-wide results and caveats: For contracting clones, CD4+ ones sat mainly in CM and EM, CD8+ in EMRA.

The germline V gene encodes CDR1 KGHDR and CDR2 SFDVKD. The CDR3 sequence is 14 residues long. Trimming took 5 bases from V and 3 from J; bases not matched to a gene: 0. The clonotype was recovered from an adult woman who had mild COVID-19 (a few samples of this study predate the infection). Cell type and time point are not known. Sequenced sample: PBMCs or a T cell subset sorted from them (not recorded which). This chain joins TRBV24-1 and TRBJ2-2, with 9 bases identical to TRBD1. The CDR3 nucleotides read TGTGCCACCAGTGGGACAGGGGACACCGGGGAGCTGTTTTTT. Translation: CATSGTGDTGELFF.